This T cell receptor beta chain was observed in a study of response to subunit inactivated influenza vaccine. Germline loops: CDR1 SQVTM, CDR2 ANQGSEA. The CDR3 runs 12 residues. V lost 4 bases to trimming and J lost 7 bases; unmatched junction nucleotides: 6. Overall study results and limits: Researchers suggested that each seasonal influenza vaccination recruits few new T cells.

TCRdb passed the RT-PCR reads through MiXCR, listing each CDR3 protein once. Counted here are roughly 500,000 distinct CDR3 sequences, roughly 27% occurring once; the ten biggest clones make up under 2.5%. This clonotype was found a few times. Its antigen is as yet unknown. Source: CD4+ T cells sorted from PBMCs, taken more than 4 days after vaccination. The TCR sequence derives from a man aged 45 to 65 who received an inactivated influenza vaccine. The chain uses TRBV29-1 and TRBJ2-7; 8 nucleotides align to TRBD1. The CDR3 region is CSVAATGVEQYF. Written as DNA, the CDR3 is TGCAGCGTTGCGGCGACAGGGGTTGAGCAGTACTTC.